This T cell receptor beta chain was sequenced during a study of Graves' ophthalmopathy and Graves' hyperthyroidism. This clonotype occurred a few times. The antigen remains undetermined. Investigators amplified TCR beta CDR3 regions from RNA transcripts. Amplification began with first-round RT-PCR using HTBI primers, then second-round multiplex PCR was performed. TCRdb re-analysed the multiplex PCR reads in MiXCR, keeping a single row per CDR3 protein. The profile shows around 1,200,000 distinct CDR3 sequences, less than 45% of them singletons. Findings and limits, study-wide: In separating ophthalmopathy from stable hyperthyroidism, a 13-signature model achieved roughly 87% sensitivity and about 80% specificity. Most expanded thyroid clonotypes above 0.001 frequency also appeared in blood.

With 4 bases removed from V and 7 bases from J, the gap between germline ends came to 14 bases. CDR3 length equals 15 residues. Germline assignment: CDR1 LGHDT and CDR2 YNNKEL (reference sequence). The study excluded patients with other autoimmune diseases, uncontrolled infections, pregnancy or lactation. As diagnostic evidence, clinical symptoms, serum thyroxine, TRAb, thyroid ultrasound and orbital computed tomography were relied upon. The chain has TRBV3-1 and TRBJ1-6, with a weak D call TRBD1 (5 bases). The sequenced sample was peripheral blood or thyroid tissue (not recorded which). The clonotype was recovered from an adult man with Graves' hyperthyroidism. CDR3 sequence reads: CASSRGSVTNSPLHF. In DNA form, the CDR3 reads TGTGCCAGCAGCCGGGGGTCGGTGACCAATTCACCCCTCCACTTT.